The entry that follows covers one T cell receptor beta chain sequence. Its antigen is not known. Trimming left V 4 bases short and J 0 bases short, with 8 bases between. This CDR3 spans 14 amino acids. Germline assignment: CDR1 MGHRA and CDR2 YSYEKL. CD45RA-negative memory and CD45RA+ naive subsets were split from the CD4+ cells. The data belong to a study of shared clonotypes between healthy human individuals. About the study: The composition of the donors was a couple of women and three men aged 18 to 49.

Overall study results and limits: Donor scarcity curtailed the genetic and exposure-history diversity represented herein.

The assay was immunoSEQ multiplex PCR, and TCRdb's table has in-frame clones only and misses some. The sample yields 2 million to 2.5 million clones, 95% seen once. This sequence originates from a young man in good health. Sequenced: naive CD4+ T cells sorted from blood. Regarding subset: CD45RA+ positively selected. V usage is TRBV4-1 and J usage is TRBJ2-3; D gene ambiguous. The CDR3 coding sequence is TGCGCCAGCAGCCTCTATAGCAGCACAGATACGCAGTATTTT. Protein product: CASSLYSSTDTQYF.